The present entry profiles one T cell receptor (beta chain) with its context. Antigen: not known. Quantitative 5'-RACE with molecular barcodes produced the TCR beta libraries. TCRdb used MiXCR to reprocess the 5' RACE reads, holding one entry per CDR3 protein. The data show about 360,000 distinct CDR3 sequences, with around 20% seen just once and roughly 14% held by the top ten. The data were obtained in a study of CD8 T cells in ankylosing spondylitis. Points from the study as a whole: Characteristic, it appeared, of ankylosing spondylitis blood was a TCR beta motif of seven or eight highly homologous variants. As for the disease-linked clones, they showed a CD8+ phenotype and occurred at relatively low frequencies in peripheral blood.

With 5 bases removed from V and 1 base from J, the gap between germline ends came to 9 bases. CDR3 length: 13 residues. The chain links TRBV12-3 or TRBV12-4 to TRBJ2-7; D unresolved. Sequences were obtained from blood, either unsorted or a sorted T cell fraction (not recorded which). The TCR comes from a male donor with ankylosing spondylitis or in good health (not recorded which). The CDR3 reads CASSGPRSYEQYF. CDR3 DNA: TGTGCCAGCAGTGGCCCCAGGTCCTACGAGCAGTACTTC.